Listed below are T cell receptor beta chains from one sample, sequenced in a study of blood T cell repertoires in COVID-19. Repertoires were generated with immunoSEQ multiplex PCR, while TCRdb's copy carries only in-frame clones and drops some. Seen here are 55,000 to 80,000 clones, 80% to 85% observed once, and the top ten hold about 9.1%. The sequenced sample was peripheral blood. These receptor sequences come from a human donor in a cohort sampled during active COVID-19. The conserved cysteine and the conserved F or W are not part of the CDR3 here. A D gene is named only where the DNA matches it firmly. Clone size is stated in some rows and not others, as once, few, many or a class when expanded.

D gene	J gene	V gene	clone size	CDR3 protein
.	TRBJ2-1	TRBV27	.	ASSLGPHRGGHNEQF
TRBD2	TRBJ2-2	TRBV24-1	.	ATSEGTSGRRAGELF
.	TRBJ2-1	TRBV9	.	ASSVDWRAASSYNEQF
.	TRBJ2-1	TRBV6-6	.	AVDTQF
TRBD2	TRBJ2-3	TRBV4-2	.	ASSQERWLAGVTDTQY
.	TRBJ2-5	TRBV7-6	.	ASSASPGGETQY
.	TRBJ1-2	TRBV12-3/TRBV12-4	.	ASSVQDLYGYT
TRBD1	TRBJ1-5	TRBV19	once	ASRPLRTEGQVSNQPQH
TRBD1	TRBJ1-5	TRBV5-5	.	ASSLRGQNQPQH
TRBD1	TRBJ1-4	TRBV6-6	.	ASSYRDRVNEKLF
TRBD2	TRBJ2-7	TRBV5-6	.	ASTPGLAGGYEQY
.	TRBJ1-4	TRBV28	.	ASSSLDATNEKLF
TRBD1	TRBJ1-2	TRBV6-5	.	ASSYGQGIGGYT
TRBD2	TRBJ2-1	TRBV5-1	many	ASSWGTTSGRNNEQF
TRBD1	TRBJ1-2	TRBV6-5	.	ASRPRGYDYGYT
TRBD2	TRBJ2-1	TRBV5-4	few	ASSGVAGMGNEQF
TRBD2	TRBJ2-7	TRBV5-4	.	ASSPGTSGAEQY
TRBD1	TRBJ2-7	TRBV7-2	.	ASSTGETPYEQY
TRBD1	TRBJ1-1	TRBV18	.	ASSDRANTEAF
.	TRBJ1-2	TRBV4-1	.	ASRSGPLSPNYGYT
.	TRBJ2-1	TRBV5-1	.	ASSLVAGASYNEQF
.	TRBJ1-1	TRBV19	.	ASSIGGWHTEAF
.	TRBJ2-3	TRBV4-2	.	ASSQGKGRDTQY
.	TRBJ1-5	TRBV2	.	ASSGTMSNQPQH
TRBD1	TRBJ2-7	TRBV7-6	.	ASSPTGQGHEQY
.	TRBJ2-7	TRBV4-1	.	ASSHPGRGGYEQY
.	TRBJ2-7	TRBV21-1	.	ASSSPGDSYEQY
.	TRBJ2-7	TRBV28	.	ASMNWQGNSYEQY
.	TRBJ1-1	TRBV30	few	AWSVTLNEAF
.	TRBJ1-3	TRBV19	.	ASTKALRTGNTIY
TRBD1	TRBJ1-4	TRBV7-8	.	ASSSTTGYGSEKLF
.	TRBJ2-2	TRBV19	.	ASSDEGDTGELF
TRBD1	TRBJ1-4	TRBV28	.	ASSQRGSGQGSTNEKLF
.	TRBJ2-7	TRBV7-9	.	ASSFGGSDRLGEQY
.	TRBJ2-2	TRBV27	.	ASSLYTANTGELF
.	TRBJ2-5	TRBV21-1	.	ASSKIPAGPQETQY
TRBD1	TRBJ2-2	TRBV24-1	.	ATSDASGQGKTGELF
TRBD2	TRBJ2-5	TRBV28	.	ASSLFPTSGYIQETQY
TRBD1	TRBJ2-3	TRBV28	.	ASSRDSNTDTQY
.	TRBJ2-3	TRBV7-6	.	ASSLGTGSGGDTQY